This record concerns one TCR beta chain sequence. What it binds is unknown. The CDR3 contains 14 residues. In germline, CDR1 is MNHEY, CDR2 SMNVEV (reference sequence). V was clipped by 2 bases and J by 4 bases, with 11 bases between them. The data were obtained in a study of T cell responses to AZD1222 COVID-19 vaccine. Profiled with immunoSEQ multiplex PCR; TCRdb holds only in-frame clones, not every one. The sample carries fewer than 130,000 clones, roughly 85% recorded once. The study, taken as a whole, reports: Spike-wide vaccine-associated CD4 TCRs dominated at 160-218 and 743-854. Baseline seropositivity occurred in only six or seven AZD1222 recipients. Clonal diversity was possibly underestimated; the donors were predominantly white British and more often female. Repertoires were obtained only post-peak T cell response.

The TCR originated in an adult who received the AZD1222 COVID-19 vaccine. V gene TRBV27 combines with J gene TRBJ1-2; no clear D gene. The sample here was peripheral blood, taken 28 days after the second AZD1222 dose. The CDR3 is CASSLTGIAYGYTF. CDR3 DNA sequence: TGTGCCAGCAGTTTAACTGGCATAGCCTATGGCTACACCTTC.